This TCR beta chain came from a study of T-cell memory formation after mild COVID-19. Findings and caveats of the study: The study found contracting CD4+ clones mainly in CM and EM and contracting CD8+ clones in EMRA.

This clonotype was detected only once. Its specificity is not known. Per germline, CDR1 SGHTA and CDR2 FQGTGA. The CDR3 runs 17 residues. V was clipped by 1 base and J by 8 bases; unmatched bases: 13. A single record per CDR3 protein comes from TCRdb applying MiXCR to the 5' RACE reads. The sample has 410,000 or so distinct CDR3 sequences; more than 20% are singletons. The rearrangement uses TRBV7-3 and TRBJ2-1; 8 bases fit TRBD2. This sequence was found in an adult woman who had mild COVID-19 (a few samples of this study predate the infection). Cell type and time point are not known. Sample: PBMCs or a T cell subset sorted from them (not recorded which). The CDR3 protein is CASSLIPPGLGGDEQFF. As DNA, the CDR3 is TGTGCCAGCAGCTTAATACCGCCGGGACTAGGTGGCGATGAGCAGTTCTTC.